Listed below are T cell receptor beta chains from one sample, sequenced in a study of T cells expressing NK-cell markers. Each CDR3 protein gets one entry in TCRdb, which reprocessed the 5' RACE reads and gives no DNA. The listing contains 120,000 to 150,000 distinct CDR3 sequences. Material: blood T cells: a sorted CD56 or NKG2C T cell subset, CD4+ or CD8+ T cells, or bulk PBMC T cells (not recorded which). These receptors were collected from a young man in good health. Both conserved end residues are part of each CDR3.

j_gene,v_gene,len,CDR3aa
TRBJ2-3,TRBV12-3/TRBV12-4,16,CASSPPSGRVSDTQYF
TRBJ2-5,TRBV6-1,14,CASKPLLLGETQYF
TRBJ1-2,TRBV5-4,14,CASSGPGGSIGYTF
TRBJ2-3,TRBV5-1,16,CASSLAGTSGADTQYF
TRBJ1-4,TRBV7-9,15,CASSRPGPGGEKLFF
TRBJ2-1,TRBV4-2,18,CASSHPSLAEGGNKEQFF
TRBJ1-2,TRBV2,17,CASSEGGRGSFNYGYTF
TRBJ2-1,TRBV27,15,CASTSGTEGYNEQFF
TRBJ1-5,TRBV24-1,12,CAGQGSGQPQHF
TRBJ1-3,TRBV11-2,19,CASSFPIRTDKPSGNTIYF
TRBJ2-1,TRBV7-2,15,CASSLLPGSGDEQFF
TRBJ1-1,TRBV30,15,CAWRDAGRSSTEAFF
TRBJ2-1,TRBV7-8,15,CASTLGTARNNEQFF
TRBJ2-3,TRBV6-1,19,CASSEFVLAGGRSADTQYF
TRBJ2-2,TRBV12-3/TRBV12-4,12,CASSPTNGELFF
TRBJ2-3,TRBV6-2/TRBV6-3,12,CASWRGADTQYF
TRBJ1-5,TRBV6-5,15,CASSYSTGENQPQHF
TRBJ2-7,TRBV27,14,CASSLSSGGYEQYF
TRBJ2-1,TRBV20-1,14,CSARDFPQRDEQFF
TRBJ2-3,TRBV5-6,15,CASSLVAGSTDTQYF
TRBJ2-5,TRBV14,13,CASSRDSRETQYF
TRBJ2-7,TRBV3-1,17,CASSFLVASGSLDEQYF
TRBJ1-1,TRBV5-1,16,CASSILRQGMNTEAFF
TRBJ2-1,TRBV12-5,12,CASGLAGWEQFF
TRBJ2-1,TRBV19,17,CASSTALAPGFYNEQFF
TRBJ1-1,TRBV3-1,13,CASTETGHTEAFF
TRBJ2-5,TRBV5-4,12,CASSFSPETQYF
TRBJ2-7,TRBV7-2,14,CASSLGTDLYEQYF
TRBJ2-2,TRBV7-2,15,CASSLAPADTGELFF
TRBJ2-7,TRBV7-6,13,CASSLAGPDEQYF
TRBJ1-1,TRBV11-2,15,CASSLRQGVNTEAFF
TRBJ2-7,TRBV12-3/TRBV12-4,14,CASSRGDSHYEQYF
TRBJ2-7,TRBV12-3/TRBV12-4,14,CASSPGQGPYEQYF
TRBJ2-1,TRBV5-1,13,CASSATVNNEQFF
TRBJ1-3,TRBV20-1,14,CSANPRGAGNTIYF
TRBJ2-1,TRBV2,18,CASSDRRRETSDPDEQFF
TRBJ1-5,TRBV7-9,15,CASSLSRVGVGPQHF
TRBJ2-1,TRBV4-1,15,CASSQDQGTANEQFF
TRBJ2-7,TRBV7-6,14,CASSLDRGNSEQYF
TRBJ2-1,TRBV30,12,CAWSPAHNEQFF
TRBJ1-3,TRBV20-1,11,CSARDRNTIYF
TRBJ2-7,TRBV28,14,CASSFSRGSYEQYF
TRBJ2-2,TRBV7-9,15,CASSSSETGSGELFF
TRBJ2-2,TRBV19,15,CASIGSRADTGELFF
TRBJ2-6,TRBV4-3,19,CASSQDKGKRYSGANVLTF
TRBJ2-7,TRBV3-1,16,CASSQSTGPIYYEQYF
TRBJ2-1,TRBV7-8,17,CASSWDSGGRDHNEQFF
TRBJ2-1,TRBV27,17,CASSTPGTSGINNEQFF
TRBJ1-5,TRBV6-1,15,CASSTTGANNQPQHF
TRBJ2-7,TRBV30,12,CAWGDFGYEQYF
TRBJ2-1,TRBV12-3/TRBV12-4,12,CATSMGVNEQFF
TRBJ2-1,TRBV28,14,CASSRYTTYNEQFF
TRBJ2-3,TRBV5-6,15,CASRQNSGSTDTQYF
TRBJ1-1,TRBV6-5,11,CASSLGPRAFF
TRBJ2-1,TRBV24-1,16,CATSDLGLAGHNEQFF